This entry lists 31 T cell receptor beta chains sequenced from one sample in a study of memory CD4+ T cells and cytomegalovirus serostatus. TCRdb's copy holds only in-frame clones and misses some; the assay was immunoSEQ multiplex PCR. The data contain about 42,000 clones, roughly three quarters of them singletons. Single viable CD3+CD4+CD8-CD45RO+ cells were sorted as the memory CD4+ T cells. Material: memory CD4+ T cells from blood. Receptors were obtained from an adult in good health and CMV-seronegative.

J is TRBJ1-1 and V is TRBV6-6; D unresolved. V dropped 6 bases and J dropped 1 base, with 12 bases sitting between them. This CDR3 spans 14 amino acids. Germline V gene lookup returns CDR1 MNHNY and CDR2 SVGAGI (reference sequence). CDR3: CASSPPAANTEAFF. The CDR3, as DNA: TGTGCCAGCAGCCCCCCGGCTGCGAACACTGAAGCTTTCTTT.

The chain has TRBV18 and TRBJ2-1; a possible D gene is TRBD1 (5 bases). The ends were cut back, 5 bases at V and 7 bases at J, with 18 bases in the middle. The germline CDR1 and CDR2 sequences are KGHSH and LQKENI. The CDR3 spans 15 residues. The CDR3 protein is CASSTIKDAGNEQFF. CDR3 coding DNA: TGTGCCAGCTCAACAATCAAGGACGCAGGGAATGAGCAGTTCTTC.

The rearrangement joins TRBV2 to TRBJ1-5; D ambiguous. The germline gives CDR1 SNHLY, CDR2 FYNNEI. This CDR3 has 13 residues. V was cut by 7 bases and J by 9 bases, with 16 bases left in between. In nucleotides, the CDR3 is TGTGCCAGCACCCTAGACACGGTAGGGCCCCAGCATTTT. The encoded protein is CASTLDTVGPQHF.

The DNA for the CDR3 is TGTGCTAGTGGTTTTGGGGGAGATGGCTACACCTTC. This translates into CASGFGGDGYTF. The chain employs TRBV12-5 and TRBJ1-2; D might be TRBD1 (5 bases). Trimming took off 3 bases at V and 6 bases at J, with 8 bases between the two ends. The CDR3 consists of 12 residues. Germline-derived CDR1 and CDR2 are LGHNT and FRNRAP. Filled out from reference TRBV12-5 and TRBJ1-2, the complete variable domain reads DARVTQTPRHKVTEMGQEVTMRCQPILGHNTVFWYRQTMMQGLELLAYFRNRAPLDDSGMPKDRFSAEMPDATLATLKIQPSEPRDSAVYFCASGFGGDGYTFGSGTRLTVV.

The CDR3 sequence: CASSFGPYEQYF. CDR3 coding DNA: TGTGCCAGCAGCTTTGGGCCCTACGAGCAGTACTTC. This chain links TRBV7-2 with TRBJ2-7; D not resolved. The CDR3 consists of 12 residues. The V gene's germline CDR1 is SGHTA and CDR2 FQGNSA. Between the trimmed V and J ends, which lost 3 bases and 2 bases, there was a span of 5 bases.

This chain links TRBV6-1 with TRBJ1-6; D gene uncertain. V was pared by 7 bases and J by 8 bases, with 9 bases between. The CDR3 extends over 12 amino acids. The germline gives CDR1 MNHNS, CDR2 SASEGT. This CDR3 reads CASIEGDSPLHF. In DNA, the CDR3 is TGTGCCAGCATCGAGGGCGATTCACCCCTCCACTTT.

The chain joins TRBV5-1 to TRBJ2-2; the D gene is possibly TRBD2 (5 bases). This CDR3 region has 15 residues. CDR1 is SGHRS and CDR2 is YFSETQ in the germline V gene. The ends were cut back, 0 bases at V and 5 bases at J, with 11 bases in the middle. CDR3 DNA: TGCGCCAGCAGCTTGGTAGACACGGGGACCGGGGAGCTGTTTTTT. It translates to CASSLVDTGTGELFF.

The J gene is TRBJ1-2, the V gene TRBV6-5; a possible D gene is TRBD1 (5 bases). CDR1 MNHEY and CDR2 SVGAGI come from the germline V gene. CDR3 length equals 15 residues. The ends were cut back, 7 bases at V and 3 bases at J, with 18 bases in the middle. CDR3 coding DNA: TGTGCCAGCAAAACGCAGGGACGGCTAGACTATGGCTACACCTTC. This sequence encodes CASKTQGRLDYGYTF.

The chain joins TRBV11-2 to TRBJ1-1; 10 positions agree with TRBD1. CDR1 and CDR2 from the germline V gene are SGHAT and FQNNGV. After removal of 0 bases from V and 6 bases from J, the junction contained 13 bases not matched to a gene. The CDR3 sequence is 18 residues long. The DNA for the CDR3 is TGTGCCAGCAGCTTAGATAGGTGGGACAGGGGTGGAAGTCCTGAAGCTTTCTTT. Translated: CASSLDRWDRGGSPEAFF.

This clone was seen a handful of times. The rearrangement links TRBV7-9 to TRBJ1-1, with D unresolved. Germline values: CDR1 SEHNR, CDR2 FQNEAQ (reference sequence). Deletions cut 5 bases from V and 0 bases from J, with 4 bases between. The CDR3 is 12 residues long. The DNA for the CDR3 is TGTGCCAGCAGCCTAATGAACACTGAAGCTTTCTTT. Protein sequence: CASSLMNTEAFF.

The chain is built from TRBV9 and TRBJ1-1, with a weak D call TRBD1 (6 bases). The CDR3 sequence is 14 residues long. CDR1 is SGDLS and CDR2 is YYNGEE in the germline V gene. Trimming took 4 bases from V and 5 from J, leaving 15 bases between them. The CDR3 here is CASSPQGSRTEAFF. The CDR3, as DNA: TGTGCCAGCAGCCCCCAGGGGTCGAGGACTGAAGCTTTCTTT. The complete variable domain, with remaining parts taken from reference TRBV9 and TRBJ1-1, reads DSGVTQTPKHLITATGQRVTLRCSPRSGDLSVYWYQQSLDQGLQFLIQYYNGEERAKGNILERFSAQQFPDLHSELNLSSLELGDSALYFCASSPQGSRTEAFFGQGTRLTVV.

The CDR3: CASSAPAGGRTSTDTQYF. The CDR3 DNA is TGTGCCAGCAGCGCTCCGGCGGGGGGCCGAACTAGCACAGATACGCAGTATTTT. The chain has TRBV9 and TRBJ2-3; 8 bases map to TRBD2. The CDR3 has 18 amino acids. Germline assignment: CDR1 SGDLS and CDR2 YYNGEE. J lost 0 bases, V lost 3 bases, and 12 bases had no gene match.

The chain has TRBV6-5 and TRBJ1-4; D is uncertain. The CDR3 has 14 amino acids. V was cut by 6 bases and J by 8 bases, with 16 bases left in between. The germline gives CDR1 MNHEY, CDR2 SVGAGI. The chain's CDR3 is CASRNPDAPEKLFF. The CDR3 nucleotides read TGTGCCAGCAGAAACCCCGACGCCCCAGAAAAACTGTTTTTT.

Regarding this clone: Other DNA sequences from this sample encode an identical CDR3 as well. This sequence joins TRBV28 and TRBJ1-1; D ambiguous. The V and J ends lost 6 bases and 0 bases respectively, with 11 bases between them. Germline V gives CDR1 MDHEN, CDR2 SYDVKM. The CDR3 has 14 amino acids. The CDR3 DNA follows: TGTGCCAGCAGAGAGGCGGGCATGAACACTGAAGCTTTCTTT. Protein sequence: CASREAGMNTEAFF.

The chain is built from TRBV27 and TRBJ2-2, with D possibly matching TRBD1 (5 bases). Deletions cut 0 bases from V and 6 bases from J, with 11 bases between. Germline CDR1 and CDR2: MNHEY and SMNVEV (reference sequence). The CDR3 totals 15 residues. This CDR3 is CASSLSPQGAGELFF. The CDR3 coding sequence is TGTGCCAGCAGTTTATCGCCCCAGGGTGCCGGGGAGCTGTTTTTT.

The chain employs TRBV5-1 and TRBJ1-1; tentatively, D is TRBD1 (5 bases). The CDR3 is made up of 15 amino acids. CDR1 is SGHRS, CDR2 YFSETQ, per germline. The ends were cut back, 1 base at V and 4 bases at J, with 14 bases in the middle. Here the CDR3 reads CASSLLGGGTTEAFF. CDR3 DNA: TGCGCCAGCAGCTTGCTGGGGGGAGGGACCACTGAAGCTTTCTTT. The variable domain in full, completed from reference TRBV5-1 and TRBJ1-1, reads KAGVTQTPRYLIKTRGQQVTLSCSPISGHRSVSWYQQTPGQGLQFLFEYFSETQRNKGNFPGRFSGRQFSNSRSEMNVSTLELGDSALYLCASSLLGGGTTEAFFGQGTRLTVV.

V usage is TRBV13 and J usage is TRBJ2-3, with D perhaps assigned TRBD1 or TRBD2 (5 bases each). The CDR3 spans 14 residues. V gave up 5 bases and J gave up 5 bases, with 14 bases separating them. In germline, CDR1 is PRHDT, CDR2 FYEKMQ (reference sequence). DNA of the CDR3: TGTGCCAGCAGCGCCCCGGGACCCATAGATACGCAGTATTTT. Its translation: CASSAPGPIDTQYF.

This clone was detected a few times. The J gene is TRBJ2-3, the V gene TRBV29-1, with 7 nucleotides matching TRBD2. The germline gives CDR1 SQVTM, CDR2 ANQGSEA. Trimming at V came to 3 bases and at J to 3 bases, leaving 3 bases not matched to a gene. The CDR3 runs to 13 residues. In nucleotides, the CDR3 is TGCAGCGTTGACGACGGGGGGACAGATACGCAGTATTTT. Translation gives CSVDDGGTDTQYF.

Turning to this clone: Other DNA sequences in the same sample also yield this CDR3. This sequence joins TRBV4-1 and TRBJ1-6; D unclear. Trimming removed 3 bases at V and 0 bases at J, with 6 bases between. Germline CDR1 MGHRA, CDR2 YSYEKL. This CDR3 spans 15 amino acids. The CDR3 DNA reads TGCGCCAGCAGCCAGGGAGGCTCCTATAATTCACCCCTCCACTTT. It yields the protein CASSQGGSYNSPLHF.

The CDR3 protein is CASSLGGTILDQPQHF. CDR3 bases: TGTGCCAGCAGCTTAGGCGGTACTATCCTTGATCAGCCCCAGCATTTT. The rearrangement links TRBV7-4 to TRBJ1-5; D not certain. This CDR3 is built from 16 residues. Germline loops: CDR1 SGHVT, CDR2 SQSDAQ. Trimming took 1 base from V and 5 from J, leaving 15 bases between them.

The J gene is TRBJ1-2, the V gene TRBV7-9; D is perhaps TRBD1 (5 bases). Germline V gene data show CDR1 as SEHNR and CDR2 as FQNEAQ (reference sequence). This CDR3 has 13 residues. V was shortened by 1 base and J by 4 bases, with 7 bases between the two germline ends. In DNA form, the CDR3 reads TGTGCCAGCAGCTTAGGGGACGGCTATGGCTACACCTTC. It specifies CASSLGDGYGYTF.

V is TRBV20-1 and J is TRBJ1-3; D gene ambiguous. Germline V gene sequence: CDR1 DFQATT, CDR2 SNEGSKA (reference sequence). This CDR3 has 11 amino acids. Trimming removed 6 bases from V and 9 bases from J, with 12 bases in between. The CDR3 DNA reads TGCAGTGCCACCTCCGGTAGCACCATATATTTT. Amino acid sequence: CSATSGSTIYF.

The gene calls are TRBV7-3 and TRBJ1-2; possible D gene TRBD1, 5 bases. V shed 1 base and J shed 8 bases, with 17 bases lying between them. Germline CDR1 is SGHTA and CDR2 is FQGTGA. The CDR3 has 15 residues. In DNA, the CDR3 is TGTGCCAGCAGCTTAAGGGCACGGGGGGTTGGCGGCTACACCTTC. This gives the protein CASSLRARGVGGYTF.

The chain has TRBV30 and TRBJ2-3, with D perhaps TRBD2 (6 bases). Germline V lookup: CDR1 GTSNPN, CDR2 SVGIG (reference sequence). Trimming took 8 bases from V and 2 from J, leaving 17 bases between them. CDR3 length: 14 amino acids. The CDR3 region is CAQNGGSDTDTQYF. The CDR3 region has the DNA TGTGCCCAAAATGGGGGGTCGGACACAGATACGCAGTATTTT.

Written as DNA, the CDR3 is TGTGCCAGCAGTTACGTCCCGGAGACGGGCGAAAAACTGTTTTTT. It specifies CASSYVPETGEKLFF. This chain uses TRBV6-5 with TRBJ1-4; D not certain. This CDR3 region has 15 residues. V gave up 2 bases and J gave up 8 bases, with 15 bases separating them. Germline-derived CDR1 and CDR2 are MNHEY and SVGAGI.

The genes are TRBV6-6 and TRBJ2-7, with D perhaps TRBD2 (5 bases). The CDR3 is made up of 12 amino acids. The germline V and J ends were trimmed by 2 bases and 4 bases, with 6 bases remaining between them. CDR1 MNHNY and CDR2 SVGAGI come from the germline V gene (reference sequence). The CDR3 DNA is TGTGCCAGCAGTTACGAGGGTTACGAGCAGTACTTC. It codes for CASSYEGYEQYF.

The rearrangement joins TRBV6-1 to TRBJ1-5; tentatively, D is TRBD1 (5 bases). The V and J ends lost 6 bases and 2 bases respectively, with 11 bases between them. Germline values: CDR1 MNHNS, CDR2 SASEGT. The CDR3 consists of 14 residues. CDR3 protein: CASRPRGRNQPQHF. As DNA, the CDR3 is TGTGCCAGCAGACCTAGGGGTCGCAATCAGCCCCAGCATTTT.

This clone was observed a few times. The chain combines TRBV11-2 with TRBJ1-1, with TRBD1 identical over 9 bases. Germline loops: CDR1 SGHAT, CDR2 FQNNGV. Unmatched junction bases numbered 5, after V lost 6 bases and J lost 0 bases. The CDR3 has 15 amino acids. The CDR3, as DNA: TGTGCCAGCAGTCAAAGACAGGGGGTGAACACTGAAGCTTTCTTT. Amino acids: CASSQRQGVNTEAFF.

The CDR3: CASSPLGLATEGLNTEAFF. In DNA, the CDR3 is TGTGCCAGCTCACCGCTCGGATTGGCGACAGAAGGTCTCAACACTGAAGCTTTCTTT. The rearrangement uses TRBV18 and TRBJ1-1, with D possibly TRBD1 on 5 matching bases. CDR3 length: 19 residues. CDR1 is KGHSH, CDR2 LQKENI, per germline. V was shortened by 3 bases and J by 2 bases, with 25 bases between the two germline ends.

The chain links TRBV5-1 to TRBJ2-7, with 11 bases matching TRBD2. CDR1 is SGHRS, CDR2 YFSETQ, per germline. The CDR3 spans 15 residues. The J segment lost 1 base and the V segment lost 5 bases, leaving 5 bases of the junction unmatched. CDR3 in DNA: TGCGCCAGCAGAGTCGGGACTAGCGGTTCCTACGAGCAGTACTTC. It specifies CASRVGTSGSYEQYF.

This clone showed up just a few times. The V gene is TRBV18, the J gene TRBJ2-7; 8 bases match TRBD2. This CDR3 is built from 14 residues. Germline lookup yields CDR1 KGHSH and CDR2 LQKENI. Trimming took 3 bases from V and 5 from J; bases not matched to a gene: 6. CDR3: CASSPGLETHEQYF. DNA for the CDR3: TGTGCCAGCTCACCGGGACTAGAGACCCACGAGCAGTACTTC.